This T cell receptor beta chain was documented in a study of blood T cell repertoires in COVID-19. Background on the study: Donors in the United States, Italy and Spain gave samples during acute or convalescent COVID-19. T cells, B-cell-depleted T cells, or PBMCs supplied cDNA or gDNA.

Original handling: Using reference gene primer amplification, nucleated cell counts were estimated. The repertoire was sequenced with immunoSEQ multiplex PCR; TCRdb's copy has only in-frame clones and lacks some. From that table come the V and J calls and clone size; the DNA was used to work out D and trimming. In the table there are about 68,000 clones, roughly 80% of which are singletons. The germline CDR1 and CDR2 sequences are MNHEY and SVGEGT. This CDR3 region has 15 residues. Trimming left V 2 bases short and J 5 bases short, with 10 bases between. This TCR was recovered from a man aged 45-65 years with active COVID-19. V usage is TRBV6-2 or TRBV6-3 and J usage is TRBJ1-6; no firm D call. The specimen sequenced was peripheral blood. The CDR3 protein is CASSYPSGNNSPLHF. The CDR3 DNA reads TGTGCCAGCAGTTACCCTTCGGGGAATAATTCACCCCTCCACTTT.